These T cell receptor beta chains were read from a single sample in a study of human CD4 T cells and Enterobacteriaceae. Only in-frame clones appear in the TCRdb table, and some are missing; sequencing was by immunoSEQ multiplex PCR. The sample lists roughly 28,000 clones, approximately 80% occurring once. The sample comprised memory CD4+ T cells from blood. The source is a human donor in good health. CDR3s include the opening cysteine and the closing phenylalanine or tryptophan.

j_call v_call cdr3_aa
TRBJ2-3 TRBV5-4 CASSRQGVGDTQYF
TRBJ2-1 TRBV18 CASSPNGLAGGPGEQFF
TRBJ2-7 TRBV21-1 CASSKAGGGRYEQYF
TRBJ2-3 TRBV19 CASSISLGRDTQYF
TRBJ2-7 TRBV7-9 CASSPTGTAQQYF
TRBJ1-2 TRBV7-2 CASSLVRTGLRGYTF
TRBJ1-2 TRBV6-5 CASTGNNYGYTF
TRBJ2-1 TRBV10-1 CASSFSGGYEQFF
TRBJ2-7 TRBV18 CASSPRGSYEQYF
TRBJ1-2 TRBV18 CASSPDNYGYTF
TRBJ2-1 TRBV7-8 CASSFGLAGDNEQFF
TRBJ2-3 TRBV11-3 CASSSRWGGTDTQYF
TRBJ1-1 TRBV18 CASSLELNTEAFF
TRBJ1-4 TRBV19 CASSDQGGFEKLFF
TRBJ2-3 TRBV15 CATSRDRGTDTQYF
TRBJ1-2 TRBV6-6 CASRGAGGYGYTF
TRBJ1-1 TRBV19 CASSPMWGGSTEAFF
TRBJ1-5 TRBV28 CASSPGGRSNQPQHF
TRBJ2-5 TRBV28 CASSRKPGGTQYF
TRBJ2-5 TRBV6-5 CASSRTKSGETQYF
TRBJ1-1 TRBV5-1 CASSLVGAFF
TRBJ2-4 TRBV27 CASSLGQGATKNIQYF
TRBJ2-2 TRBV6-1 CASTEGRSRWGELFF
TRBJ1-3 TRBV5-6 CASSLSPRGAFPNTIYF
TRBJ1-2 TRBV18 CASSIQDRGGYTF
TRBJ2-3 TRBV28 CASSTPFGLADTDTQYF
TRBJ1-2 TRBV29-1 CSVARDYGYTF
TRBJ2-5 TRBV5-1 CASSPSPVDETQYF
TRBJ2-3 TRBV6-1 CASSGVGDVTNTQYF
TRBJ2-7 TRBV7-6 CASSPRVSSYEQYF
TRBJ1-5 TRBV28 CASSFILGLGSIDQPQHF
TRBJ1-3 TRBV5-1 CASSYHRGEGNTIYF
TRBJ2-1 TRBV6-1 CASSDLRGRASGQQFF
TRBJ2-7 TRBV19 CASSTQGHEQYF
TRBJ2-1 TRBV19 CASSDGTSLYNEQFF
TRBJ2-7 TRBV18 CASSPYGAGLSYEQYF
TRBJ1-5 TRBV19 CASSIFGGERNQPQHF
TRBJ1-1 TRBV2 CASSDRKAGTEAFF
TRBJ2-7 TRBV27 CASRRTGQPYEQYF
TRBJ1-4 TRBV18 CASSSGISTNEKLFF
TRBJ1-2 TRBV7-3 CASSPSSDYGYTF
TRBJ2-1 TRBV11-2 CASSLDQASGREQFF
TRBJ2-7 TRBV29-1 CSVQREGLSVQYF
TRBJ2-3 TRBV7-7 CASSLTEFITDTQYF
TRBJ2-7 TRBV27 CASSGQSAYEQYF